The 9 T cell receptor beta chains presented below share a single source sample, sequenced in a study of CD8+CD57+ T cells in acquired aplastic anemia. For CDR3 and TCR beta VDJ profiling, genomic DNA was the template used. TCRdb reanalysed the reads using MiXCR and keeps one entry per CDR3 protein. The data show 86,000 or so distinct CDR3 sequences, approximately 46% seen once. Material: sorted CD4+, CD8+, or CD8+CD57+ T cells (not recorded which) from PBMCs. The receptors here all came from a human donor in good health, serving as a control.

With regard to this clonotype: Given a much more abundant clone one base away, this may be a read error. V usage is TRBV11-3 and J usage is TRBJ2-7; no definite D call. Germline V gives CDR1 SGHNT, CDR2 YENEEA. This CDR3 is built from 12 residues. CDR3 coding DNA: TGTGCCAGCGGTTTAGATCGGGTTAAGGTACACTTC. Residues: CASGLDRVKVHF.

This clonotype was counted ten times or more. The chain employs TRBV4-3 and TRBJ2-3; TRBD1 matches 9 bases. The CDR3 runs 16 residues. Per the germline V gene, CDR1 is LGHNA and CDR2 is YSLEER. Germline trimming cut 4 bases from V and 6 bases from J; bases unmatched to any gene: 11. DNA for the CDR3: TGCGCCAGCAGCCTTACCACAGGGGGCGCAATCGATACGCAGTATTTT. Its protein product is CASSLTTGGAIDTQYF.

This clonotype was picked up many times. The chain employs TRBV11-1 and TRBJ1-6; TRBD1 agrees at 9 bases. The germline V gene has CDR1 SGHAT and CDR2 FQDESV (reference sequence). This CDR3 comprises 17 residues. J lost 6 bases, V lost 1 base, and 7 bases had no gene match. The CDR3 is CASSLGLPGQGNSPLHF. The CDR3, as DNA: TGTGCCAGCAGCTTAGGACTCCCGGGACAGGGTAATTCACCCCTCCACTTT.

CDR3 sequence: CASSRQGKSPLHF. CDR3 coding DNA: TGTGCCAGCAGTCGACAGGGAAAATCACCCCTCCACTTT. J is TRBJ1-6 and V is TRBV5-8; TRBD1 matches at 7 bases. J was trimmed by 10 bases and V by 5 bases; bases with no gene match: 6. The CDR3 runs to 13 residues. Looked up from germline, CDR1 is SGHTS and CDR2 is YDEGEE. The full variable domain, rest sourced from reference TRBV5-8 and TRBJ1-6, is EAGVTQSPTHLIKTRGQQATLRCSPISGHTSVYWYQQALGLGLQFLLWYDEGEERNRGNFPPRFSGRQFPNYSSELNVNALELEDSALYLCASSRQGKSPLHFGNGTRLTVT.

Concerning this clonotype itself: One base away lies a much larger clone, so this may be a sequencing read error. The genes are TRBV5-5 and TRBJ1-2, with 10 bases fitting TRBD1. J gave up 3 bases and V 1 base, and 3 bases lay outside the gene matches. This CDR3 has 15 amino acids. Germline V gives CDR1 SGHKS, CDR2 YYEKEE (reference sequence). The CDR3 is CASSLSGTGDYGYTF. CDR3 nucleotide sequence: TGTGCCAGCAGCTTGTCTGGGACAGGGGACTATGGCTACACCTTC.

V and J are TRBV27 and TRBJ1-1; no clear D. The germline V gene encodes CDR1 MNHEY and CDR2 SMNVEV (reference sequence). The CDR3 runs 12 residues. Trimming stripped 8 bases from V and 11 bases from J, with 18 bases between. CDR3 coding DNA: TGTGCCAGCTTAACCCCACCCGGCGGGGCTTTCTTT. It specifies CASLTPPGGAFF.

This clonotype appeared many times. The chain carries TRBV7-9 and TRBJ1-1; TRBD1 agrees at 9 bases. V lost 0 bases, J lost 3 bases, and 2 bases stayed unmatched. The CDR3 spans 15 residues. The V gene's germline CDR1 is SEHNR and CDR2 FQNEAQ (reference sequence). The CDR3 sequence is CASSLAGTGHTEAFF. The CDR3 DNA follows: TGTGCCAGCAGCTTAGCAGGGACAGGGCACACTGAAGCTTTCTTT.

The chain couples TRBV7-9 to TRBJ2-2; the D is unclear. This CDR3 contains 9 residues. Germline CDR1 is SEHNR and CDR2 is FQNEAQ (reference sequence). V was cut by 10 bases and J by 8 bases, with 5 bases left in between. CDR3 sequence (DNA): TGTGCCATCCCAGGGGAGCTGTTTTTT. This translates into CAIPGELFF.

This clonotype was detected many times. The V call is TRBV7-9, the J call TRBJ1-2, with TRBD1 matching 11 bases. The germline gives CDR1 SEHNR, CDR2 FQNEAQ (reference sequence). Germline trimming cut 1 base from V and 6 bases from J; bases unmatched to any gene: 1. This CDR3 has 14 residues. The CDR3 nucleotides read TGTGCCAGCAGCTTAGGGACAGGGGGCGATGGCTACACCTTC. It codes for CASSLGTGGDGYTF.